This T cell receptor beta chain was captured by sequencing in a study of blood T cell repertoires in COVID-19. Study context: From the United States, Italy and Spain came samples of acute and convalescent COVID-19. T cells, B-cell-depleted T cells, or PBMCs provided the cDNA or gDNA that served as material.

This clone was seen a few times. This same CDR3 is encoded by further DNA sequences in the sample. This CDR3 has 15 residues. The trim removed 1 base at V and 1 base at J, leaving 1 base unmatched. Germline lookup yields CDR1 KGHSH and CDR2 LQKENI. Original processing methods: Scientists estimated how many nucleated cells there were by amplifying reference gene primers. The protocol was immunoSEQ multiplex PCR, while the TCRdb copy is restricted to in-frame clones and leaves out a portion. The V and J calls and clone size are taken from that table; D and trimming were inferred from the DNA. The data show roughly 150,000 clones, roughly 74% seen once.

The V and J genes are TRBV18 and TRBJ1-1, with 9 bases aligning to TRBD1. This sequence originates from a woman older than 75 with acute or convalescent COVID-19. Input material: peripheral blood. CDR3 sequence reads: CASSPRTGENTEAFF. The CDR3 DNA reads as TGTGCCAGCTCACCACGGACAGGGGAGAACACTGAAGCTTTCTTT.